This T cell receptor (beta chain) derives from a study of human versus mouse CDR3 diversity and MHC coevolution. Overall study context: Samples had between about 5.5 x 10^6 and 1.7 x 10^7 valid reads. The study, taken as a whole, reports: On average, humans showed more CDR3 deletions and insertions than mice. Human T cells underwent selection on six or seven different MHC II alleles.

The CDR3 is made up of 15 amino acids. Trimming took off 4 bases at V and 4 bases at J, with 16 bases between the two ends. The germline CDR1 and CDR2 sequences are SGHRS and YFSETQ. Note on this clone: The antigen is unknown.

Sequenced by immunoSEQ multiplex PCR; TCRdb stores in-frame clones only, minus some. The profile shows fewer than 80,000 clones, 92% of them singletons. This TCR derives from a person aged 30-69 years in good health. The V gene is TRBV5-1, the J gene TRBJ2-3, with D perhaps matching TRBD2 (6 bases). Sequenced material: naive CD4+ T cells from blood. Subset here: CD45RO-negative CD62L-positive naive CD4 T cells. Here the CDR3 reads CASSLSGPGADTQYF. Written as DNA, the CDR3 is TGCGCCAGCAGCCTCAGCGGGCCCGGCGCAGATACGCAGTATTTT.